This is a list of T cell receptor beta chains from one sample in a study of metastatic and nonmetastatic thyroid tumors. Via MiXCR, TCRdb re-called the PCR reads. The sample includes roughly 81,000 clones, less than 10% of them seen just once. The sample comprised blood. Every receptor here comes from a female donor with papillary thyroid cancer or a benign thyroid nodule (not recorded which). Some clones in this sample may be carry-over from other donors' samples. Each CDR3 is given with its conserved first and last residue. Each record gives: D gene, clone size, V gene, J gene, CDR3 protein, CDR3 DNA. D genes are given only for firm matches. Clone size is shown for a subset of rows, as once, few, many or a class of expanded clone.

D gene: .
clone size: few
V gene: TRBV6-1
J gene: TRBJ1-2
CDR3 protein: CASRYEKANGYTF
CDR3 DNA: TGTGCCAGCAGATATGAGAAGGCGAATGGCTACACCTTC

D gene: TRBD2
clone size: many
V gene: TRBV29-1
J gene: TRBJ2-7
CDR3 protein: CSVGEGRNSYEQYF
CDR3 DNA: TGCAGCGTTGGGGAGGGACGGAACTCCTACGAGCAGTACTTC

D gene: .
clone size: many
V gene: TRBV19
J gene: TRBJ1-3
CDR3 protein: CASSLRGNTIYF
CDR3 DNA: TGTGCCAGTAGTCTCAGGGGAAACACCATATATTTT

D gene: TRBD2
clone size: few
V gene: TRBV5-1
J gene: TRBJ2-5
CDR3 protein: CASSSWTSVETQYF
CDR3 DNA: TGCGCCAGCAGCTCATGGACTAGCGTGGAGACCCAGTACTTC

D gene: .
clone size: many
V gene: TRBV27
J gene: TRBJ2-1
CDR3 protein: CASSLGPDKGIEDEQFF
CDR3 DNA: TGTGCCAGCAGTTTAGGGCCAGATAAGGGGATTGAAGATGAGCAGTTCTTC

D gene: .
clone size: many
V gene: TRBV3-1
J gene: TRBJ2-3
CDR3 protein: CASSQASTTQYF
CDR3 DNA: TGTGCCAGCAGCCAAGCCTCGACTACGCAGTATTTT

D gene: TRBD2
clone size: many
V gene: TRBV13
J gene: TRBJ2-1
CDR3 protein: CASSSQTGTIWREGDNEQFF
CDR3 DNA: TGTGCCAGCAGCTCCCAAACCGGGACAATTTGGCGGGAGGGCGACAATGAGCAGTTCTTC

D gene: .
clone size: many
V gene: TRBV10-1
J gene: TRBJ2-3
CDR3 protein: CASSESVQGRTDTQYF
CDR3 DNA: TGCGCCAGCAGTGAATCTGTACAGGGAAGGACAGATACGCAGTATTTT

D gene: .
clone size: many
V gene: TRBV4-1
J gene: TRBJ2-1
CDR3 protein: CASSQDPGALNNEQFF
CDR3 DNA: TGCGCCAGCAGCCAAGATCCCGGGGCCTTGAACAATGAGCAGTTCTTC

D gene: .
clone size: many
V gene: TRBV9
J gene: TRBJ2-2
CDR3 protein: CASSVQPGDTGELFF
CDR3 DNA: TGTGCCAGCAGCGTACAGCCCGGAGACACCGGGGAGCTGTTTTTT

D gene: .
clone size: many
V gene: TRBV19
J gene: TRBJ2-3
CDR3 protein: CASGQAFSTDTQYF
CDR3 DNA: TGTGCCAGTGGCCAGGCTTTTTCAACAGATACGCAGTATTTT

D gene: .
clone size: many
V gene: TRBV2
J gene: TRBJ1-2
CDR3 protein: CASSRFPVGYYGYTF
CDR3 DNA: TGTGCCAGCAGTAGGTTTCCTGTGGGGTATTATGGCTACACCTTC

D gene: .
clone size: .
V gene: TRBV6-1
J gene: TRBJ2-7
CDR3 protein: CASSESYSYEQYF
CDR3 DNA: TGTGCCAGCAGTGAATCCTACTCCTACGAGCAGTACTTC

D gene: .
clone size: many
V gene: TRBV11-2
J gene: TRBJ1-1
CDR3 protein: CASSIGTRNTEAFF
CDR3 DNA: TGTGCCAGCAGCATAGGGACCAGGAACACTGAAGCTTTCTTT

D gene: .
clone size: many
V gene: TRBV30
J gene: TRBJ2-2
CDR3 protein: CACSRDKNTGELFF
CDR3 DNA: TGTGCCTGCTCCCGGGACAAGAACACCGGGGAGCTGTTTTTT

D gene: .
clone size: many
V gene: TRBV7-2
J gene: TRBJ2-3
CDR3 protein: CASSLSSSTDTQYF
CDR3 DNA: TGTGCCAGCAGCTTATCTAGTAGCACAGATACGCAGTATTTT

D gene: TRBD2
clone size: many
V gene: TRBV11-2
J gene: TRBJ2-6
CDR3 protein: CASSPGLAGSSGANVLTF
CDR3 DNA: TGTGCCAGCAGCCCGGGACTAGCGGGTAGCTCTGGGGCCAACGTCCTGACTTTC

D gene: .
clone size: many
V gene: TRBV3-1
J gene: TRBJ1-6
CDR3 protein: CASSPIYSYNSPLHF
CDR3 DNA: TGTGCCAGCAGCCCGATTTACAGCTATAATTCACCCCTCCACTTT

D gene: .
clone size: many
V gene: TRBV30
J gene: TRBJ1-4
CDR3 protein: CAGGGETNEKLFF
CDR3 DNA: TGTGCCGGTGGGGGGGAAACTAATGAAAAACTGTTTTTT

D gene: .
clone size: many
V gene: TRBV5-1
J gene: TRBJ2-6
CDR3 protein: CASSLAGGRTGANVLTF
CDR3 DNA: TGCGCCAGCAGCTTGGCCGGGGGACGTACTGGGGCCAACGTCCTGACTTTC

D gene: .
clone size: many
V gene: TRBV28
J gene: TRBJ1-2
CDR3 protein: CASSSYDRGYTF
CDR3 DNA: TGTGCCAGCAGCAGCTACGACAGGGGCTACACCTTC

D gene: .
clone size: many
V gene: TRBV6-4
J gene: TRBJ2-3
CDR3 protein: CASSEGASTDTQYF
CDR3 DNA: TGTGCCAGCAGTGAAGGGGCTAGCACAGATACGCAGTATTTT

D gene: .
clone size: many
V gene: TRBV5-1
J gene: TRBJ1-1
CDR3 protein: CASSLEGNTEAFF
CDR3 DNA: TGCGCCAGCAGCTTAGAGGGCAACACTGAAGCTTTCTTT

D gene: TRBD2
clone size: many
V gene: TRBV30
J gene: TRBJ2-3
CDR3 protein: CAWSVPVAGGTDTQYF
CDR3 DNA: TGTGCCTGGAGTGTACCGGTAGCGGGGGGCACAGATACGCAGTATTTT

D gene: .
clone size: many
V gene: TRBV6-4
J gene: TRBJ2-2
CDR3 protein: CASSDGGGTGELFF
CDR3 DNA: TGTGCCAGCAGTGACGGGGGTGGCACCGGGGAGCTGTTTTTT

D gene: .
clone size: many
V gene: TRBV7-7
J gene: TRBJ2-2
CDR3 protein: CASSSRGATGELFF
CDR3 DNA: TGTGCCAGCAGCTCACGGGGGGCGACCGGGGAGCTGTTTTTT

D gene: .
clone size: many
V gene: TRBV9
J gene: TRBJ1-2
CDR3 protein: CASSPRRDTYYGYTF
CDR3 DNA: TGTGCCAGCAGCCCAAGAAGGGACACATACTATGGCTACACCTTC

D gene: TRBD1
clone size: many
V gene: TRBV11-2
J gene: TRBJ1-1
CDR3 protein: CASSLGAGTGGPTEAFF
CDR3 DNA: TGTGCCAGCAGCTTAGGAGCCGGGACAGGGGGCCCCACTGAAGCTTTCTTT